Listed below are T cell receptor beta chains from one sample, sequenced in a study of T cells in Graves' hyperthyroidism and ophthalmopathy. In TCRdb, the multiplex PCR reads were re-called with MiXCR into one record per CDR3 protein. Found here are about 420,000 distinct CDR3 sequences, about 15% of them singletons; the top ten hold just under 8%. Sequenced: blood. Receptor source: a woman between 18 and 29 years old with Graves' hyperthyroidism. Each CDR3 is given with its conserved first and last residue. The D gene is left open where the match is weak. Clone size is shown for a subset of rows, as once, few, many or a class of expanded clone.

size: many
V: TRBV24-1
D: NA
J: TRBJ2-7
CDR3: CATSDLYEQYF
DNA: TGTGCCACCAGTGATTTATACGAGCAGTACTTC

size: NA
V: TRBV12-3/TRBV12-4
D: NA
J: TRBJ2-7
CDR3: CASSRPPQDEGNYEQYF
DNA: TGTGCCAGCAGTCGGCCTCCACAGGACGAAGGGAACTACGAGCAGTACTTC

size: NA
V: TRBV20-1
D: NA
J: TRBJ2-3
CDR3: CSARGPAGQDVVDTQYF
DNA: TGCAGTGCTAGAGGACCTGCGGGGCAGGACGTGGTAGATACGCAGTATTTT

size: many
V: TRBV28
D: NA
J: TRBJ1-5
CDR3: CASTTPGGNQPQHF
DNA: TGTGCCAGCACCACTCCGGGAGGGAATCAGCCCCAGCATTTT

size: NA
V: TRBV6-2/TRBV6-3
D: TRBD1
J: TRBJ1-2
CDR3: CASSYSRTGGGYTF
DNA: TGTGCCAGCAGTTACTCGAGGACAGGGGGCGGCTACACCTTC

size: many
V: TRBV12-3/TRBV12-4
D: TRBD2
J: TRBJ2-3
CDR3: CASSSPLGRDTDTQYF
DNA: TGTGCCAGCAGTTCCCCCCTAGGGAGGGACACAGATACGCAGTATTTT

size: many
V: TRBV7-2
D: TRBD1
J: TRBJ1-2
CDR3: CASSPGGSGGYTF
DNA: TGTGCCAGCAGCCCAGGGGGCTCGGGTGGCTACACCTTC

size: many
V: TRBV20-1
D: TRBD2
J: TRBJ2-5
CDR3: CSASTSGETQYF
DNA: TGCAGTGCTTCGACTAGCGGGGAGACCCAGTACTTC

size: many
V: TRBV7-3
D: NA
J: TRBJ1-1
CDR3: CASSLNVAAGGAFF
DNA: TGTGCCAGCAGCTTAAACGTAGCAGCAGGTGGGGCTTTCTTT

size: few
V: TRBV6-2/TRBV6-3
D: NA
J: TRBJ1-6
CDR3: CASSPTGVNSSPLHF
DNA: TGTGCCAGCAGCCCGACAGGTGTAAACTCTTCACCCCTCCACTTT

size: many
V: TRBV6-1
D: NA
J: TRBJ1-6
CDR3: CASSPYRDSPLHF
DNA: TGTGCCAGCAGTCCGTACCGGGACTCACCCCTCCACTTT

size: NA
V: TRBV6-1
D: TRBD1
J: TRBJ1-5
CDR3: CASSTDRVIQPQHF
DNA: TGTGCCAGCAGCACAGACAGGGTCATCCAGCCCCAGCATTTT

size: NA
V: TRBV11-3
D: NA
J: TRBJ1-5
CDR3: CASSLAGTGLRSCNQPQHF
DNA: TGTGCCAGCAGCTTAGCAGGGACGGGCCTCCGTTCTTGCAATCAGCCCCAGCATTTT

size: many
V: TRBV6-1
D: NA
J: TRBJ1-2
CDR3: CASSDAGYGYTF
DNA: TGTGCCAGCAGTGATGCAGGGTATGGCTACACCTTC

size: many
V: TRBV12-3/TRBV12-4
D: TRBD1
J: TRBJ1-2
CDR3: CASSYGTENGYTF
DNA: TGTGCCAGCAGTTACGGGACAGAAAATGGCTACACCTTC

size: NA
V: TRBV6-1
D: TRBD1
J: TRBJ1-5
CDR3: CASTPSRRYSGTGAGGQPQHF
DNA: TGTGCCAGCACCCCCAGCAGACGATATTCCGGGACAGGGGCAGGCGGTCAGCCCCAGCATTTT

size: many
V: TRBV12-3/TRBV12-4
D: NA
J: TRBJ2-3
CDR3: CASSLRFRGWTDTQYF
DNA: TGTGCCAGCAGTTTAAGGTTTCGGGGCTGGACAGATACGCAGTATTTT

size: many
V: TRBV30
D: NA
J: TRBJ1-3
CDR3: CAWSVSPRFGNTIYF
DNA: TGTGCCTGGAGTGTTAGCCCCAGGTTTGGAAACACCATATATTTT

size: NA
V: TRBV12-3/TRBV12-4
D: NA
J: TRBJ1-3
CDR3: CASTVDMSSGNTIYF
DNA: TGTGCCAGCACCGTTGACATGAGCTCTGGAAACACCATATATTTT

size: few
V: TRBV5-1
D: TRBD1
J: TRBJ2-5
CDR3: CASSSTGAYQETQYF
DNA: TGCGCCAGCAGCTCAACAGGGGCGTACCAAGAGACCCAGTACTTC

size: NA
V: TRBV4-3
D: TRBD2
J: TRBJ2-3
CDR3: CASSQAGGRADTQYF
DNA: TGCGCCAGCAGCCAAGCGGGAGGGAGGGCAGATACGCAGTATTTT

size: many
V: TRBV15
D: NA
J: TRBJ1-4
CDR3: CAIGEGARNEKLFF
DNA: TGTGCCATTGGCGAAGGGGCCCGAAATGAAAAACTGTTTTTT

size: NA
V: TRBV29-1
D: NA
J: TRBJ1-1
CDR3: CSVEGAWDSIARTEAFF
DNA: TGCAGCGTTGAAGGCGCTTGGGACTCCATCGCCCGGACTGAAGCTTTCTTT

size: many
V: TRBV29-1
D: TRBD2
J: TRBJ2-5
CDR3: CSVGGTSGRGETQYF
DNA: TGCAGCGTGGGGGGGACTAGCGGGAGAGGGGAGACCCAGTACTTC

size: many
V: TRBV6-1
D: TRBD1
J: TRBJ2-2
CDR3: CASTRDSTGELFF
DNA: TGTGCCAGCACCAGGGACAGCACCGGGGAGCTGTTTTTT

size: many
V: TRBV2
D: NA
J: TRBJ1-2
CDR3: CASRGTGTSNYGYTF
DNA: TGTGCCAGCCGGGGGACCGGGACTTCAAACTATGGCTACACCTTC

size: NA
V: TRBV30
D: NA
J: TRBJ2-7
CDR3: CAWSVLGVQGGNEQYF
DNA: TGTGCCTGGAGTGTTCTTGGTGTGCAGGGGGGAAACGAGCAGTACTTC

size: NA
V: TRBV7-8
D: NA
J: TRBJ2-4
CDR3: CASSLGVWARAKNIQYF
DNA: TGTGCCAGCAGCTTAGGGGTATGGGCCCGGGCCAAAAACATTCAGTACTTC

size: many
V: TRBV20-1
D: TRBD2
J: TRBJ2-1
CDR3: CSALTSGGFNEQFF
DNA: TGCAGTGCCCTTACTAGCGGGGGGTTTAATGAGCAGTTCTTC

size: NA
V: TRBV18
D: TRBD2
J: TRBJ2-6
CDR3: CASSPPSGGTGANVLTF
DNA: TGTGCCAGCTCACCACCCAGCGGGGGGACTGGGGCCAACGTCCTGACTTTC

size: many
V: TRBV9
D: NA
J: TRBJ1-5
CDR3: CASSVVRLNQPQHF
DNA: TGTGCCAGCAGCGTAGTGCGGCTGAATCAGCCCCAGCATTTT

size: many
V: TRBV11-3
D: NA
J: TRBJ2-2
CDR3: CASSFTYGTSYTGELFF
DNA: TGTGCCAGCAGCTTCACATACGGGACTTCATACACCGGGGAGCTGTTTTTT

size: many
V: TRBV7-2
D: NA
J: TRBJ2-7
CDR3: CASSPGVPREQYF
DNA: TGTGCCAGCAGCCCGGGGGTCCCCCGGGAGCAGTACTTC

size: few
V: TRBV30
D: NA
J: TRBJ1-6
CDR3: CASHGVRGSPLHF
DNA: TGTGCCTCCCATGGGGTCCGGGGTTCACCCCTCCACTTT

size: few
V: TRBV5-1
D: NA
J: TRBJ2-7
CDR3: CASSSGQGSGAGGFYEQYF
DNA: TGCGCCAGCAGCTCTGGACAGGGGTCCGGAGCGGGAGGTTTTTACGAGCAGTACTTC

size: many
V: TRBV25-1
D: TRBD1
J: TRBJ1-6
CDR3: CASSDGQGPNSPLHF
DNA: TGTGCCAGCAGTGACGGACAGGGACCGAATTCACCCCTCCACTTT

size: many
V: TRBV7-3
D: NA
J: TRBJ2-3
CDR3: CASSPRGEPVPDTQYF
DNA: TGTGCCAGCAGCCCCAGGGGGGAGCCCGTCCCAGATACGCAGTATTTT

size: many
V: TRBV11-3
D: TRBD1
J: TRBJ2-7
CDR3: CASSSSPPGQRYEQYF
DNA: TGTGCCAGCAGCTCGTCTCCGCCGGGACAGCGTTACGAGCAGTACTTC

size: NA
V: TRBV7-8
D: NA
J: TRBJ2-7
CDR3: CASSLGAFYEQYF
DNA: TGTGCCAGCAGCTTAGGCGCCTTCTACGAGCAGTACTTC

size: many
V: TRBV7-2
D: TRBD2
J: TRBJ2-5
CDR3: CASSDMGLAGVETQYF
DNA: TGTGCCAGCAGCGATATGGGACTAGCGGGAGTGGAGACCCAGTACTTC

size: many
V: TRBV19
D: TRBD1
J: TRBJ1-4
CDR3: CASSTPGQPGFATNEKLFF
DNA: TGTGCCAGTAGTACACCGGGACAGCCAGGGTTTGCAACTAATGAAAAACTGTTTTTT

size: NA
V: TRBV29-1
D: TRBD1
J: TRBJ1-2
CDR3: CSVQRDRGDYGYTF
DNA: TGCAGCGTTCAGAGGGACAGGGGTGACTATGGCTACACCTTC

size: many
V: TRBV11-2
D: NA
J: TRBJ2-2
CDR3: CASHHVRTGELFF
DNA: TGTGCCAGCCACCATGTTAGGACCGGGGAGCTGTTTTTT

size: NA
V: TRBV20-1
D: TRBD1
J: TRBJ1-2
CDR3: CSEDRGLGYTF
DNA: TGCAGTGAGGACAGGGGGCTGGGCTACACCTTC

size: many
V: TRBV12-3/TRBV12-4
D: NA
J: TRBJ1-5
CDR3: CASSDRASQHF
DNA: TGTGCCAGCAGTGACAGAGCGTCCCAGCATTTT

size: NA
V: TRBV4-1
D: NA
J: TRBJ2-3
CDR3: CASSQSPLKKDTQYF
DNA: TGCGCCAGCAGCCAGTCTCCGCTGAAAAAAGATACGCAGTATTTT

size: NA
V: TRBV27
D: TRBD2
J: TRBJ2-3
CDR3: CASSLGSERGGAQYF
DNA: TGTGCCAGCAGTTTAGGATCAGAGCGGGGGGGAGCGCAGTATTTT

size: few
V: TRBV5-1
D: NA
J: TRBJ1-3
CDR3: CASSLAGGGSGNTIYF
DNA: TGCGCCAGCAGCTTGGCCGGAGGGGGCTCTGGAAACACCATATATTTT

size: few
V: TRBV5-1
D: NA
J: TRBJ2-4
CDR3: CASSLGDSKNIQYF
DNA: TGCGCCAGCAGCTTGGGAGACTCCAAAAACATTCAGTACTTC

size: many
V: TRBV29-1
D: TRBD1
J: TRBJ2-7
CDR3: CSVAGQAGPYEQYF
DNA: TGCAGCGTAGCTGGACAGGCTGGCCCCTACGAGCAGTACTTC

size: many
V: TRBV6-1
D: NA
J: TRBJ1-2
CDR3: CASSGGGPNYGYTF
DNA: TGTGCCAGCAGTGGGGGGGGCCCTAACTATGGCTACACCTTC

size: NA
V: TRBV5-1
D: TRBD2
J: TRBJ2-3
CDR3: CASRELAGVDTQYF
DNA: TGCGCCAGCCGGGAACTAGCGGGAGTTGATACGCAGTATTTT

size: many
V: TRBV2
D: NA
J: TRBJ2-5
CDR3: CASSESGETQYF
DNA: TGTGCCAGCAGTGAATCGGGGGAGACCCAGTACTTC

size: NA
V: TRBV28
D: TRBD2
J: TRBJ2-7
CDR3: CASSSGVYETSGGTNPYEQYF
DNA: TGTGCCAGCAGCTCTGGGGTATACGAGACTAGCGGGGGGACCAACCCCTACGAGCAGTACTTC

size: many
V: TRBV6-1
D: NA
J: TRBJ1-1
CDR3: CASMLNTEAFF
DNA: TGTGCCAGCATGTTGAACACTGAAGCTTTCTTT

size: many
V: TRBV20-1
D: NA
J: TRBJ2-1
CDR3: CSAKMALPAYNEQFF
DNA: TGCAGTGCTAAGATGGCCCTCCCGGCATACAATGAGCAGTTCTTC

size: many
V: TRBV5-1
D: NA
J: TRBJ2-7
CDR3: CASSYRDGYYEQYF
DNA: TGCGCCAGCAGCTACCGGGACGGCTACTACGAGCAGTACTTC

size: NA
V: TRBV10-3
D: NA
J: TRBJ2-3
CDR3: CAHKGGVSDTDTQYF
DNA: TGTGCTCACAAGGGGGGGGTAAGTGACACAGATACGCAGTATTTT